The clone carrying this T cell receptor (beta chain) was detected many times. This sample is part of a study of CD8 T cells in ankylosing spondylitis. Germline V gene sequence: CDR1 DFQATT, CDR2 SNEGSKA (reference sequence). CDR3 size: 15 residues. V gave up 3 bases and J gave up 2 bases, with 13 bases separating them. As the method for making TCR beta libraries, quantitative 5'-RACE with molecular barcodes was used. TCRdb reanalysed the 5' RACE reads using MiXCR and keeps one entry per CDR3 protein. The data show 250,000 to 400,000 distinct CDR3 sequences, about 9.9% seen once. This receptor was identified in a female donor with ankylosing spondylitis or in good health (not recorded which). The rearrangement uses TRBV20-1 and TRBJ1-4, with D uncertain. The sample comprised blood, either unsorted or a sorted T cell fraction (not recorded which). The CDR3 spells CSASLGGRTNEKLFF. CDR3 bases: TGCAGTGCTAGCTTAGGAGGGAGGACTAATGAAAAACTGTTTTTT.